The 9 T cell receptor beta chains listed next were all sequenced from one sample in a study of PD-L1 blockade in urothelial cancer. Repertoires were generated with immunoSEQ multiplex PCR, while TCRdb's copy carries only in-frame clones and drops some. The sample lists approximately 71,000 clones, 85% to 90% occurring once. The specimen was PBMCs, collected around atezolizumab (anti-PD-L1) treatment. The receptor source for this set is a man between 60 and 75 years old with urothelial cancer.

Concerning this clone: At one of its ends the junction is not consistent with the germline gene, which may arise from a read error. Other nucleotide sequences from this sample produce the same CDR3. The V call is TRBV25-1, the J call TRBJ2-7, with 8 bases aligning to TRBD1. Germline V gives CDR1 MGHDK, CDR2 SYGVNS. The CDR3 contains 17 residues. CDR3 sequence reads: CASSPEGQGLSSYEQYF. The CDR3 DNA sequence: TGTGCCAGCAGTCCCGAAGGACAGGGCCTTTCCTCCTACGAACAGTACTTC.

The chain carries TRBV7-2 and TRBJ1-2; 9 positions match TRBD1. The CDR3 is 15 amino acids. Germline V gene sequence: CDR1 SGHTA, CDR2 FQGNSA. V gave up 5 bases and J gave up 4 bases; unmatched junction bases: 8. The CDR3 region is CASSQMGQGVYGYTF. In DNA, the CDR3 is TGTGCCAGCAGCCAAATGGGACAGGGCGTCTATGGCTACACCTTC.

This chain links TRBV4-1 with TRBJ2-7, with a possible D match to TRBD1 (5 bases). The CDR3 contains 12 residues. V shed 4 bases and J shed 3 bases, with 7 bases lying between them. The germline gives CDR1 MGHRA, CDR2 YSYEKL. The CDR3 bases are TGCGCCAGCAGCCCGACAGACTACGAGCAGTACTTC. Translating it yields CASSPTDYEQYF.

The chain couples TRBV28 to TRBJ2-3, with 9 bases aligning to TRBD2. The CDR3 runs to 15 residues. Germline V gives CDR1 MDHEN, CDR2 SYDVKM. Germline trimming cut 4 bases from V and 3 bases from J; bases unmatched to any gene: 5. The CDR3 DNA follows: TGTGCCAGCAGTTCAGCTAGCGGGATGACAGATACGCAGTATTTT. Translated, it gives CASSSASGMTDTQYF.

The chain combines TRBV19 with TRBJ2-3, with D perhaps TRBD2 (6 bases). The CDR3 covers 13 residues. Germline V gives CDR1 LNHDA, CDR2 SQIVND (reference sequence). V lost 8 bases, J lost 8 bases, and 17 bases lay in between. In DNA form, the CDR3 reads TGTGCCAGTGTCGGGGGAGGAGAGGCTACGCAGTATTTT. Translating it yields CASVGGGEATQYF.

This CDR3 is CASSTGTGRNYGYTF. The CDR3 region has the DNA TGTGCCAGCAGCACTGGGACAGGGCGGAACTATGGCTACACCTTC. The rearrangement joins TRBV21-1 to TRBJ1-2; the table's TRBD1 call for D was not verified on the DNA. TRBV21-1 is shown as a pseudogene. The CDR3 contains 15 residues.

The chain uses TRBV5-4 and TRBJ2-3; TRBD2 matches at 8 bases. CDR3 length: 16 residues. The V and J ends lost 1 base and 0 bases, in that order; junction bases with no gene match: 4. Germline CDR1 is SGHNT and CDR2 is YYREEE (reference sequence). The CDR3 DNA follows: TGTGCCAGCAGCTTGCGAGCTAGCGGGAGCACAGATACGCAGTATTTT. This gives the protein CASSLRASGSTDTQYF.

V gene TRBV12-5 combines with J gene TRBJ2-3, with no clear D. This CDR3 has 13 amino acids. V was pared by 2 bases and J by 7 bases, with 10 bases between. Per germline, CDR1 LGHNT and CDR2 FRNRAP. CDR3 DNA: TGTGCTAGTGGTTTGCACTCTCCCTATACGCAGTATTTT. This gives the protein CASGLHSPYTQYF.

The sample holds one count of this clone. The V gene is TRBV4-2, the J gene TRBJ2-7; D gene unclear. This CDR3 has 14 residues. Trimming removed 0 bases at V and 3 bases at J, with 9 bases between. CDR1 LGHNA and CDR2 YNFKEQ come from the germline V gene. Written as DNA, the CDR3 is TGTGCCAGCAGCCAAGATAGGAGAGACTACGAGCAGTACTTC. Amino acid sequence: CASSQDRRDYEQYF.